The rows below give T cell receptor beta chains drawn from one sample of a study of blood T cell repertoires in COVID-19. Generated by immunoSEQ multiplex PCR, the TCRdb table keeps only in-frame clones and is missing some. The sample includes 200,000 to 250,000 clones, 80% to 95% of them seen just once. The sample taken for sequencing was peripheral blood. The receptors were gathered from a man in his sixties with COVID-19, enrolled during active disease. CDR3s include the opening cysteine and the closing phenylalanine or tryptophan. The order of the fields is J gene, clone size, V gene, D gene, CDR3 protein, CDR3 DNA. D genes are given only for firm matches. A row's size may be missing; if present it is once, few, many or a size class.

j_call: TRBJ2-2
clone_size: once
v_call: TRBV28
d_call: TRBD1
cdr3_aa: CASRIRKTGGSLWAGELFF
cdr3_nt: TGTGCCAGCAGAATCAGGAAAACAGGGGGCTCTTTATGGGCCGGGGAGCTGTTTTTT

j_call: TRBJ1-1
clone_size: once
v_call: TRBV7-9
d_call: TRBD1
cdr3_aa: CASSLYGQGVVNTEAFF
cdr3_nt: TGTGCCAGCAGCTTATACGGTCAGGGGGTAGTGAACACTGAAGCTTTCTTT

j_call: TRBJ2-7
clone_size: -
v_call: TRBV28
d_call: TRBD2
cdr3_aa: CASSFSGGSYEQYF
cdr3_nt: TGTGCCAGCAGTTTTAGCGGGGGCTCCTACGAGCAGTACTTC

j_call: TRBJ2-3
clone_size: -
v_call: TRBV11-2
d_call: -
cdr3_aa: CASSLRRTSTDTQYF
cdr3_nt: TGTGCCAGCAGCTTAAGGCGGACTAGCACAGATACGCAGTATTTT

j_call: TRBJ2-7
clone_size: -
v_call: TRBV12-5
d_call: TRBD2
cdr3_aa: CASGGIQAGPYEQYF
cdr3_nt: TGTGCTAGTGGAGGTATTCAAGCGGGACCCTACGAGCAGTACTTC

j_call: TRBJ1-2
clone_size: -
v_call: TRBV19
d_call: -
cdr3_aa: CASSIVQQVPYGYTF
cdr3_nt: TGTGCCAGTAGTATAGTTCAACAGGTCCCCTATGGCTACACCTTC

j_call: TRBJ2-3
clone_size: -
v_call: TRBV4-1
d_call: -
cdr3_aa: CASSQDGLRDTDTQYF
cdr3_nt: TGCGCCAGCAGCCAAGATGGGCTCAGGGACACAGATACGCAGTATTTT

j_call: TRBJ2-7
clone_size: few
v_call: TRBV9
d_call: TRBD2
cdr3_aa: CASSRSRDGGTSGNYEQYF
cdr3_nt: TGTGCCAGCAGCCGAAGCCGGGACGGTGGGACTAGCGGGAACTACGAGCAGTACTTC

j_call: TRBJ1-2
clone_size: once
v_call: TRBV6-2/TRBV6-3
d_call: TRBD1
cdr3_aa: CASSENRGERGYTF
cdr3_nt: TGTGCCAGCAGTGAGAACAGGGGTGAAAGGGGCTACACCTTC

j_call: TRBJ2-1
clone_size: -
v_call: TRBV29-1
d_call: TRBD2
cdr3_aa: CSVSGGPNEQFF
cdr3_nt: TGCAGCGTGTCGGGGGGGCCCAATGAGCAGTTCTTC

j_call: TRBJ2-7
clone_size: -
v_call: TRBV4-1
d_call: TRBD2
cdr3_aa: CASSHGLARRVDYEQYF
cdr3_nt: TGCGCCAGCAGCCACGGACTAGCGCGGCGGGTTGACTACGAGCAGTACTTC

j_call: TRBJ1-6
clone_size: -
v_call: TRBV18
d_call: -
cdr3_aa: CASSPPGGSNSPLHF
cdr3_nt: TGTGCCAGCTCACCACCGGGGGGATCTAATTCACCCCTCCACTTT

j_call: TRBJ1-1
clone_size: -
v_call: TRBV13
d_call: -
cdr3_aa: CASSLGPKYTEAFF
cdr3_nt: TGTGCCAGCAGCTTAGGCCCCAAATACACTGAAGCTTTCTTT

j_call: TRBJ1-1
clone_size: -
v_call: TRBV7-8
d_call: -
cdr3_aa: CASSSSMNTEAFF
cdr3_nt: TGTGCCAGCAGCTCAAGCATGAACACTGAAGCTTTCTTT

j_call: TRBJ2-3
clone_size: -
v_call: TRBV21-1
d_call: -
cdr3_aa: CASSPVPFRDWISTDTQYF
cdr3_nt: TGTGCCAGCAGCCCCGTCCCATTCCGGGACTGGATTAGCACAGATACGCAGTATTTT

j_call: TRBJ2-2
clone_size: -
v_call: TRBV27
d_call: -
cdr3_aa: CASSLRRAGAHGGELFF
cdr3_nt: TGTGCCAGCAGTTTACGACGGGCAGGGGCTCACGGGGGGGAGCTGTTTTTT

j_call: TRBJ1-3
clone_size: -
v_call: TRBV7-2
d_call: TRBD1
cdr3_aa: CASSPKTGTGNTIYF
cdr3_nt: TGTGCCAGCAGCCCGAAGACAGGGACTGGAAACACCATATATTTT

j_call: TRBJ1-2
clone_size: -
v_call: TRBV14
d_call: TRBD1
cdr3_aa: CASSQEKLRTGEGYTF
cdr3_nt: TGTGCCAGCAGCCAAGAAAAGTTGCGGACAGGGGAGGGCTACACCTTC

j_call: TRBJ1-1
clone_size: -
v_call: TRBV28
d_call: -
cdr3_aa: CASSPLLAGNTEAFF
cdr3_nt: TGTGCCAGCAGTCCACTTCTAGCTGGGAACACTGAAGCTTTCTTT

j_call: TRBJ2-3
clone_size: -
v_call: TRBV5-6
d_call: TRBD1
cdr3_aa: CASSPPDRGTDTQYF
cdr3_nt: TGTGCCAGCAGCCCGCCGGACAGGGGAACAGATACGCAGTATTTT

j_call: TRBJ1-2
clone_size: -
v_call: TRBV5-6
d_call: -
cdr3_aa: CASSAGVGGYGYTF
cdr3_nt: TGTGCCAGCAGCGCGGGAGTCGGAGGCTATGGCTACACCTTC

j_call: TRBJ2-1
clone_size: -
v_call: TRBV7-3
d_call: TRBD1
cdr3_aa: CASSSGQGFNEQFF
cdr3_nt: TGTGCCAGCAGCTCCGGACAGGGTTTTAATGAGCAGTTCTTC

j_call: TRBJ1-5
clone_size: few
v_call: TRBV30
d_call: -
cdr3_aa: CAWSSGSNQPQHF
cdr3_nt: TGTGCCTGGAGTTCGGGTAGCAATCAGCCCCAGCATTTT

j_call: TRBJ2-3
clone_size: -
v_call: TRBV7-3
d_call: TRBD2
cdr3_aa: CASRRLAGGPPQTQYF
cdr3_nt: TGTGCCAGCAGACGACTAGCGGGGGGGCCTCCTCAAACGCAGTATTTT

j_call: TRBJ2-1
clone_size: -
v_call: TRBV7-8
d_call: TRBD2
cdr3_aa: CASSQTSGGYNEQFF
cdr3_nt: TGTGCCAGCAGCCAGACTAGCGGGGGGTACAATGAGCAGTTCTTC

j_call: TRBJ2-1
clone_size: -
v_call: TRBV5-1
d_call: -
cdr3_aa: CASSFELNSYNEQFF
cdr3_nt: TGCGCCAGCAGCTTTGAACTCAACTCCTACAATGAGCAGTTCTTC

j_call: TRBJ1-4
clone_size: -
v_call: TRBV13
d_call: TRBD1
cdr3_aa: CASSVSGTVNEKLFF
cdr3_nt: TGTGCCAGCAGCGTATCCGGGACAGTGAATGAAAAACTGTTTTTT

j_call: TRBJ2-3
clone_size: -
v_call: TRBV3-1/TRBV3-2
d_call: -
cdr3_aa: CASSHGLRPITDTQYF
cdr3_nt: TGTGCCAGCAGCCACGGACTCCGCCCCATCACAGATACGCAGTATTTT

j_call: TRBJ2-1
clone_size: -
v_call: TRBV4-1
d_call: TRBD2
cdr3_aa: CASSQVVTGGPNEQFF
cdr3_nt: TGCGCCAGCAGCCAAGTCGTAACGGGAGGGCCGAATGAGCAGTTCTTC

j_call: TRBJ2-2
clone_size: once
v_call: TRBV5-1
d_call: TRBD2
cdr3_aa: CASSLVLSGGADTGELFF
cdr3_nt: TGCGCCAGCAGCTTGGTTCTTAGCGGGGGGGCCGACACCGGGGAGCTGTTTTTT

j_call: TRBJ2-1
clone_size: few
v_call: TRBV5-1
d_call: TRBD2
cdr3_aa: CASSLLAGVYYNEQFF
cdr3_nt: TGCGCCAGCAGCTTGCTAGCGGGAGTGTACTACAATGAGCAGTTCTTC

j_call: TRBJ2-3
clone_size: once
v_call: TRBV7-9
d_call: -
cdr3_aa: CASSRSRGGTDTQYF
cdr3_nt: TGTGCCAGCAGTCGTTCTAGGGGGGGGACAGATACGCAGTATTTT

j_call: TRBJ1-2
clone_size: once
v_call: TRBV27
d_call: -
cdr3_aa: CASSFAGSYGYTF
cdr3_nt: TGTGCCAGCAGTTTTGCTGGTAGCTATGGCTACACCTTC

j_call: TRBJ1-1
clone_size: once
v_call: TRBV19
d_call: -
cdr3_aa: CASTRTGKGTEAFF
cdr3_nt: TGTGCCAGTACCCGTACAGGGAAAGGGACTGAAGCTTTCTTT

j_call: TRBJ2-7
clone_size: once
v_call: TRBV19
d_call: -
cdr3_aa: CASSILAGSNSEQYF
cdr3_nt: TGTGCCAGTAGTATTCTCGCCGGGAGTAACTCCGAGCAGTACTTC

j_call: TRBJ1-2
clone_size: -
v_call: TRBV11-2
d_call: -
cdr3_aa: CASSFLPSNYGYTF
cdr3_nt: TGTGCCAGCAGCTTCCTACCATCTAACTATGGCTACACCTTC

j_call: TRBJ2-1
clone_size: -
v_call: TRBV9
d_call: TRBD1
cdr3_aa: CASSGTGVSAHEQFF
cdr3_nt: TGTGCCAGCAGTGGAACAGGGGTTTCGGCCCATGAGCAGTTCTTC

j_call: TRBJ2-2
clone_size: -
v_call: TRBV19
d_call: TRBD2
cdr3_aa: CASSRKKTSGTNTGELFF
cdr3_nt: TGTGCCAGTAGCAGAAAAAAGACTAGCGGGACGAACACCGGGGAGCTGTTTTTT

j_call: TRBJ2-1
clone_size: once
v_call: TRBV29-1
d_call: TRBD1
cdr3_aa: CSVLGTRGREQFF
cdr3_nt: TGCAGCGTATTGGGGACCAGGGGGCGGGAGCAGTTCTTC

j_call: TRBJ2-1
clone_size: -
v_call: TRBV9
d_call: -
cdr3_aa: CASSVGRGLTLDEQFF
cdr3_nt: TGTGCCAGCAGCGTAGGGAGGGGGCTCACATTGGATGAGCAGTTCTTC

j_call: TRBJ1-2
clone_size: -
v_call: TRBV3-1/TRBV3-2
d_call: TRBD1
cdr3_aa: CASSPPAHRGNNYGYTF
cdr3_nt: TGTGCCAGCAGCCCACCCGCCCACAGGGGAAATAACTATGGCTACACCTTC

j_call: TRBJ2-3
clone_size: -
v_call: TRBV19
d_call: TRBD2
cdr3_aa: CASSISGGDTQYF
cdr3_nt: TGTGCCAGTAGTATTTCGGGGGGAGATACGCAGTATTTT

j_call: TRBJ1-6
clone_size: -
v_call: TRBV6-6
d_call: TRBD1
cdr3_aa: CASRRDRENSPLHF
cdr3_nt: TGTGCCAGCAGGCGGGACAGGGAGAATTCACCCCTCCACTTT

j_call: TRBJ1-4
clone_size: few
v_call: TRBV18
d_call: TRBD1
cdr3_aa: CASSPRDSYYEKLFF
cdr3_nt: TGTGCCAGCTCACCGAGGGACAGTTACTATGAAAAACTGTTTTTT

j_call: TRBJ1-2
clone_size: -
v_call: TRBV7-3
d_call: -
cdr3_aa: CASSLTIGRVGGYTF
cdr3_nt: TGTGCCAGCAGCTTAACGATTGGCAGGGTGGGTGGCTACACCTTC

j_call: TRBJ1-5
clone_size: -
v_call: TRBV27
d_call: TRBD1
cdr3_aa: CASSTGGGNQPQHF
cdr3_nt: TGTGCCAGCAGTACAGGGGGGGGCAATCAGCCCCAGCATTTT

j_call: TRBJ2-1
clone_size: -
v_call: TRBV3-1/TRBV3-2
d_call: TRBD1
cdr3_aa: CASSQDLPVQGASKSSEQFF
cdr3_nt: TGTGCCAGCAGCCAAGATCTCCCCGTACAGGGGGCTTCTAAGAGTAGCGAGCAGTTCTTC

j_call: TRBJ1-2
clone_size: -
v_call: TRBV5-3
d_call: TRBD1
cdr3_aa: CARSLTLTGTVKGYTF
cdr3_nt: TGTGCCAGAAGCTTGACGCTCACCGGGACAGTAAAGGGCTACACCTTC

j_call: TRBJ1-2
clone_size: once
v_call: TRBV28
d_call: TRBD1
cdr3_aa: CASSSWTGFNYGYTF
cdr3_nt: TGTGCCAGCAGTTCATGGACAGGCTTTAACTATGGCTACACCTTC

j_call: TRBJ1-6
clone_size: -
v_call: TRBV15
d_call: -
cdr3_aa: CATSRDSGEFSSYNSPLHF
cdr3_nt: TGTGCCACCAGCAGAGATTCAGGGGAGTTTAGCTCCTATAATTCACCCCTCCACTTT

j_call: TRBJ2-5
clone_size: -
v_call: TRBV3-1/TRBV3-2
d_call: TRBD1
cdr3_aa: CASSPGQGAWETQYF
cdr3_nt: TGTGCCAGCAGCCCCGGACAGGGGGCGTGGGAGACCCAGTACTTC

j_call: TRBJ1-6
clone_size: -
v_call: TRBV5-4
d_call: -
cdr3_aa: CASSSGTQGSPLHF
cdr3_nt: TGTGCCAGCAGCTCCGGGACTCAAGGTTCACCCCTCCACTTT

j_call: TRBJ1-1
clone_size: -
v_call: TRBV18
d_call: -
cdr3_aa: CASSPPIIQGNTEAFF
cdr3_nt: TGTGCCAGCTCGCCGCCCATAATACAGGGGAACACTGAAGCTTTCTTT

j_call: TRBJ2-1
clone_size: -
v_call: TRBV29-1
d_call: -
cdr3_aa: CSVVSVGGSYNEQFF
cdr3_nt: TGCAGCGTCGTTAGTGTAGGAGGCTCCTACAATGAGCAGTTCTTC

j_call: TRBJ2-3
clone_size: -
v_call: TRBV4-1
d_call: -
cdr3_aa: CASSQWTSPGDTQYF
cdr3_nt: TGCGCCAGCAGCCAATGGACAAGCCCAGGGGATACGCAGTATTTT